The entry below describes one T cell receptor beta chain. Its antigen is still unknown. The sample's treatment: roughly 10-day PBMC culture with coronavirus spike peptide pools or control peptides (ViraFEST assay). The sample comes from a study of vaccination and CD4 T cells after COVID-19. Looking at the study overall: Stimulation of the cells used overlapping spike peptide pools from SARS-CoV-2 and from the common cold coronaviruses HCoV-NL63, HCoV-OC43 and HCoV-229E. The authors gave control cultures a CEFX pool, an HIV-1 Nef pool, or no peptide.

The Oncomine TCR Beta short-read assay was what sequenced the DNA obtained from cultured CD4+ T cells. TCRdb redid the calling of the PCR reads with MiXCR, one entry per CDR3 protein. The sample lists 13,000 to 15,000 distinct CDR3 sequences; about 55% were seen once. Study conclusions and caveats: The study examined relatively few convalescent patients and included no early post-infection timepoints.

Trimming cost V 2 bases and J 1 base; bases outside gene matches: 3. In germline, CDR1 is KGHDR, CDR2 SFDVKD. The CDR3 is 15 residues long. This receptor was identified in a human donor who had recovered from COVID-19. Source: CD4+ T cells from blood, cultured in vitro, taken before SARS-CoV-2 vaccination. The genes are TRBV24-1 and TRBJ2-5; 7 nucleotides align to TRBD1. The CDR3 sequence: CATSDYTGAQETQYF. The DNA of the CDR3 is TGTGCCACCAGTGATTACACAGGGGCCCAAGAGACCCAGTACTTC.